What follows are 21 T cell receptor beta chains derived from one specimen sequenced in a study of blood T cells in healthy people across ages. Primers used in a second PCR of about 7 to 11 cycles were a sample-barcoded 5' primer and a J-beta primer mix. TCRdb reanalysed the 5' RACE reads using MiXCR and keeps one entry per CDR3 protein. The sample holds approximately 690,000 distinct CDR3 sequences, approximately 59% seen once. Source material: blood. The receptors were gathered from a man aged 55 to 70 in good health.

The chain uses TRBV9 and TRBJ2-5; D is possibly TRBD1 (5 bases). V was shortened by 2 bases and J by 5 bases, with 13 bases between the two germline ends. The CDR3 sequence is 14 residues long. Germline CDR1 SGDLS, CDR2 YYNGEE. The CDR3 DNA reads as TGTGCCAGCAGCGTCCAGGGAAAGCACGAGACCCAGTACTTC. This sequence encodes CASSVQGKHETQYF.

The chain links TRBV7-2 to TRBJ2-5, with D unclear. V was clipped by 2 bases and J by 4 bases, with 8 bases between them. The CDR3 has 13 residues. The germline CDR1 and CDR2 sequences are SGHTA and FQGNSA. CDR3 coding DNA: TGTGCCAGCAGCTTACAGGAAGGAGAGACCCAGTACTTC. It specifies CASSLQEGETQYF.

The chain couples TRBV4-2 to TRBJ2-3; 9 bases match TRBD2. V dropped 1 base and J dropped 5; count of bases not matched to a gene: 4. The CDR3 loop spans 15 amino acids. Germline V gene data show CDR1 as LGHNA and CDR2 as YNFKEQ. CDR3 DNA sequence: TGTGCCAGCAGCCAAGCGCGGGGGGGAGGAGATACGCAGTATTTT. Encoded protein: CASSQARGGGDTQYF.

The CDR3 reads CASSTRTGLMEQYF. The DNA of the CDR3 is TGCGCCAGCAGCACTAGGACAGGCTTGATGGAGCAGTACTTC. This chain links TRBV4-1 with TRBJ2-7; 7 positions agree with TRBD1. J lost 7 bases, V lost 5 bases, and 11 bases had no gene match. The CDR3 extends over 14 amino acids. CDR1 is MGHRA, CDR2 YSYEKL, per germline.

This clonotype came up many times. The chain couples TRBV29-1 to TRBJ2-1, with TRBD1 matching 7 bases. Trimming cost V 4 bases and J 2 bases; bases outside gene matches: 5. In germline, CDR1 is SQVTM, CDR2 ANQGSEA. The CDR3 covers 14 residues. DNA for the CDR3: TGCAGCGTTGTGAGTGACAGGGCCTACAATGAGCAGTTCTTC. The encoded protein is CSVVSDRAYNEQFF.

The V call is TRBV7-9, the J call TRBJ2-7, with 8 bases aligning to TRBD1. V was clipped by 5 bases and J by 12 bases; unmatched bases: 12. The CDR3 length is 13 residues. Germline V gene data show CDR1 as SEHNR and CDR2 as FQNEAQ (reference sequence). This CDR3 reads CASSHDRGSLPYF. As DNA, the CDR3 is TGTGCCAGCAGCCACGACAGGGGTTCCCTCCCGTACTTC.

This chain connects TRBV3-1 to TRBJ2-1; TRBD2 agrees at 13 bases. This CDR3 spans 17 amino acids. Losses at the gene ends were 3 bases for V and 3 bases for J; bases not matched to a gene: 5. Germline V gene sequence: CDR1 LGHDT, CDR2 YNNKEL (reference sequence). This CDR3 is CASSQPGLAGSYNEQFF. The DNA for the CDR3 is TGTGCCAGCAGCCAGCCGGGACTAGCGGGGAGCTACAATGAGCAGTTCTTC.

The chain employs TRBV5-1 and TRBJ2-5, with D perhaps TRBD2 (6 bases). CDR1 and CDR2 from the germline V gene are SGHRS and YFSETQ. This CDR3 is 14 amino acids long. V shed 4 bases and J shed 3 bases, with 13 bases lying between them. The CDR3 bases are TGCGCCAGCAGCGCGTCGGGGGTTGAAGAGACCCAGTACTTC. Its translation: CASSASGVEETQYF.

This clonotype was seen only a few times. The chain uses TRBV20-1 and TRBJ2-7, with a possible D match to TRBD1 (5 bases). From germline, CDR1 is DFQATT and CDR2 SNEGSKA (reference sequence). This CDR3 has 14 amino acids. V lost 3 bases and J 3 bases, leaving 15 bases between the germline ends. Here the CDR3 reads CSASLPQGVYEQYF. The CDR3 nucleotides are TGCAGTGCTAGCCTGCCGCAGGGTGTCTACGAGCAGTACTTC.

The rearrangement links TRBV2 to TRBJ1-1; 12 bases are shared with TRBD1. The CDR3 runs 15 residues. V was clipped by 6 bases and J by 4 bases; unmatched bases: 6. Germline V lookup: CDR1 SNHLY, CDR2 FYNNEI. CDR3 sequence (DNA): TGTGCCAGCAGGCGGGGACAGGGGGCGGGCACTGAAGCTTTCTTT. Translating gives CASRRGQGAGTEAFF.

This clonotype has just a few counts. The chain is built from TRBV3-1 and TRBJ2-7; D is undetermined. This CDR3 has 13 residues. V dropped 3 bases and J dropped 0 bases, with 6 bases sitting between them. In germline, CDR1 is LGHDT, CDR2 YNNKEL (reference sequence). The CDR3 loop is CASSHEDSYEQYF. The CDR3 coding sequence is TGTGCCAGCAGCCACGAGGACTCCTACGAGCAGTACTTC.

This clonotype was counted between two and nine times. The chain joins TRBV7-2 to TRBJ1-2, with 12 nucleotides matching TRBD1. CDR1 and CDR2 (germline): SGHTA, FQGNSA. Trimming took 3 bases from V and 2 from J; bases not matched to a gene: 4. The length of the CDR3 is 16 residues. This CDR3 is CASSFPGTGGNYGYTF. Here the CDR3 DNA reads TGTGCCAGCAGCTTTCCCGGGACAGGGGGCAACTATGGCTACACCTTC.

The chain is built from TRBV14 and TRBJ2-5; 8 positions match TRBD2. TRBJ2-7 matches the DNA end more closely, so the J call is doubtful. The CDR3 loop spans 14 amino acids. Germline assignment: CDR1 SGHDN and CDR2 FVKESK. CDR3 in amino acids: CASSQRGGFYEQYF. The CDR3 nucleotides are TGTGCCAGCAGCCAACGGGGGGGGTTCTACGAGCAGTACTTC.

J is TRBJ2-3 and V is TRBV15; D is uncertain. The germline V gene has CDR1 LNHNV and CDR2 YYDKDF (reference sequence). The V end was cut by 0 bases, the J end by 6 bases, with 16 bases between. There are 16 residues in the CDR3. In DNA, the CDR3 is TGTGCCACCAGCAGAGATATGGCAGCACCCCGCGATACGCAGTATTTT. Translating gives CATSRDMAAPRDTQYF.

V usage is TRBV18 and J usage is TRBJ2-1, with TRBD2 matching over 9 bases. The V gene's germline CDR1 is KGHSH and CDR2 LQKENI. The V and J ends lost 1 base and 4 bases, in that order; junction bases with no gene match: 2. This CDR3 is 15 amino acids long. CDR3 in DNA: TGTGCCAGCTCACCACTAGCGGGGGAGTACAATGAGCAGTTCTTC. Translating it yields CASSPLAGEYNEQFF.

This chain links TRBV3-1 with TRBJ2-1, with D perhaps TRBD2 (5 bases). Trimming removed 1 base at V and 15 bases at J, with 16 bases between. This CDR3 spans 13 amino acids. Germline CDR1 and CDR2: LGHDT and YNNKEL (reference sequence). The DNA for the CDR3 is TGTGCCAGCAGCCAAGGTCGCTCGAGGGATACGTTCTTC. It encodes CASSQGRSRDTFF.

This clonotype was seen more than once but under ten times. The chain recombines TRBV7-2 with TRBJ2-1, with a weak D call TRBD2 (6 bases). Per germline, CDR1 SGHTA and CDR2 FQGNSA. The CDR3 consists of 12 residues. The DNA for the CDR3 is TGTGCTGGAGGGAGCTCCTACAATGAGCAGTTCTTC. It is translated as CAGGSSYNEQFF.

A single count supports this clonotype. The rearrangement links TRBV18 to TRBJ1-1; 8 bases fit TRBD1. V dropped 3 bases and J dropped 2; count of bases not matched to a gene: 5. The CDR3 runs 15 residues. Germline values: CDR1 KGHSH, CDR2 LQKENI. CDR3 in amino acids: CASSPLDRANTEAFF. CDR3 nucleotide sequence: TGTGCCAGCTCACCTTTGGACAGGGCCAACACTGAAGCTTTCTTT.

With regard to this clonotype: Being one base from a much bigger clone, this may be a read error. This chain connects TRBV6-5 to TRBJ1-4, with D possibly matching TRBD1 (5 bases). The V end lost 5 bases, the J end lost 4 bases, and 11 bases lay between the germline ends. Looked up from germline, CDR1 is MNHEY and CDR2 is SVGAGI. The CDR3 has 14 amino acids. The CDR3 sequence is CASSGGGGNEKLFF. In nucleotides, the CDR3 is TGTGCCAGCAGTGGGGGAGGCGGTAATGAAAAACTGTTTTTT.

The chain recombines TRBV6-1 with TRBJ1-2, with TRBD1 matching over 8 bases. The CDR3 covers 15 residues. V shed 5 bases and J 2 bases; nucleotides not matched to a gene: 7. Germline-derived CDR1 and CDR2 are MNHNS and SASEGT. The CDR3 is CASSLRDRQNYGYTF. In DNA, the CDR3 is TGTGCCAGCAGTCTACGGGACAGGCAGAACTATGGCTACACCTTC.

The chain employs TRBV11-2 and TRBJ2-7; D unresolved. The V end lost 5 bases, the J end lost 2 bases, and 10 bases lay between the germline ends. The CDR3 is 13 amino acids. Germline V gives CDR1 SGHAT, CDR2 FQNNGV. The CDR3 protein is CASSIRLTYEQYF. CDR3 coding DNA: TGTGCCAGCAGCATCAGGTTAACCTACGAGCAGTACTTC.